The subject of this entry is one TCR beta chain. In the study's own analysis: Using reference gene primer amplification, nucleated cell counts were estimated. Generated by immunoSEQ multiplex PCR, the TCRdb table keeps only in-frame clones and is missing some. For V, J and clone size, that table is used; D and trimming come from the DNA. Altogether 12,000 or so clones are present, around three quarters being singletons, with the ten largest covering around 6.6%. This record belongs to a study of blood T cell repertoires in COVID-19. Turning to the study itself: Acute and convalescent COVID-19 samples came from the United States, Italy and Spain.

This CDR3 comprises 14 residues. The junction had 0 bases not matched to a gene; V was cut back by 0 bases and J by 1 base. Germline V CDR1 and CDR2: SGHRS, YFSETQ. During active infection, Seattle patients enrolled and were then monitored through disease. The material sequenced was peripheral blood. The sequence came from a man aged 55 to 70 with COVID-19, enrolled during active disease. The chain carries TRBV5-1 and TRBJ1-1, with 7 bases aligning to TRBD1. The chain's CDR3 is CASSLAGGNTEAFF. CDR3 DNA sequence: TGCGCCAGCAGCTTGGCAGGGGGGAACACTGAAGCTTTCTTT.